A selection of T cell receptor beta chains follows, all from one sample in a study of spatial heterogeneity in lung cancer. Via MiXCR, TCRdb re-called the 5' RACE reads, giving one row per CDR3 protein. The sample yields roughly 3,500 distinct CDR3 sequences, over 10% seen once. The sample here was lung tumor tissue, taken at surgery. These receptor sequences come from a female donor with early-stage non-small cell lung cancer. Both conserved end residues are part of each CDR3. D genes are given only for firm matches. Some rows mark clone size as missing; the rest say once, few, many or name a class of expanded clone.

J gene,CDR3 length,D gene,clone size,V gene,CDR3 protein,CDR3 DNA
TRBJ2-4,15,TRBD1,large,TRBV10-1,CASSESTGVKNIQYF,TGCGCCAGCAGTGAGTCTACAGGGGTCAAAAACATTCAGTACTTC
TRBJ2-1,16,-,-,TRBV7-9,CASSPRDTDSYNEQFF,TGTGCCAGCAGCCCCCGGGACACTGACTCCTACAATGAGCAGTTCTTC
TRBJ2-7,14,-,few,TRBV29-1,CSVEGTGQKYEQYF,TGCAGCGTTGAGGGGACCGGACAGAAGTACGAGCAGTACTTC
TRBJ1-1,12,-,many,TRBV29-1,CSVEASGTGAFF,TGCAGCGTTGAAGCCTCCGGGACCGGAGCTTTCTTT
TRBJ1-5,16,TRBD1,large,TRBV27,CASSPLDRGLSSPQHF,TGTGCCAGCAGTCCCTTGGACAGGGGACTCTCCTCCCCCCAGCATTTT
TRBJ1-2,13,-,few,TRBV30,CAWSEQGDDGYTF,TGTGCCTGGAGCGAGCAGGGCGACGATGGCTACACCTTC
TRBJ1-1,15,-,medium-sized,TRBV2,CASSETGGGYTEAFF,TGTGCCAGCAGTGAAACAGGTGGGGGGTACACTGAAGCTTTCTTT
TRBJ1-5,15,-,medium-sized,TRBV28,CASSGGGVSNQPQHF,TGTGCCAGCAGTGGGGGGGGAGTTAGCAATCAGCCCCAGCATTTT
TRBJ1-5,15,TRBD1,medium-sized,TRBV28,CASTRQGEVIQPQHF,TGTGCCAGCACGAGACAGGGGGAAGTCATTCAGCCCCAGCATTTT
TRBJ1-2,15,-,medium-sized,TRBV29-1,CSVEDLQRGRGGYTF,TGCAGCGTTGAAGATCTTCAGCGGGGGCGTGGAGGCTACACCTTC
TRBJ2-7,13,TRBD1,many,TRBV2,CASSRDRDYEQYF,TGTGCCAGCAGTCGGGACAGGGACTACGAGCAGTACTTC
TRBJ1-3,12,-,-,TRBV12-3/TRBV12-4,CASSAAGNTIYF,TGTGCCAGCAGTGCCGCTGGAAACACCATATATTTT
TRBJ2-6,15,TRBD2,medium-sized,TRBV5-1,CASSGGASGANVLTF,TGCGCCAGTTCGGGAGGGGCGTCTGGGGCCAACGTCCTGACTTTC
TRBJ2-1,15,TRBD2,medium-sized,TRBV12-3/TRBV12-4,CASSFTSGRVNEQFF,TGTGCCAGCAGTTTCACTAGCGGGAGGGTAAATGAGCAGTTCTTC
TRBJ2-5,11,-,medium-sized,TRBV7-9,CASSLSETQYF,TGTGCCAGCAGCTTATCCGAGACCCAGTACTTC